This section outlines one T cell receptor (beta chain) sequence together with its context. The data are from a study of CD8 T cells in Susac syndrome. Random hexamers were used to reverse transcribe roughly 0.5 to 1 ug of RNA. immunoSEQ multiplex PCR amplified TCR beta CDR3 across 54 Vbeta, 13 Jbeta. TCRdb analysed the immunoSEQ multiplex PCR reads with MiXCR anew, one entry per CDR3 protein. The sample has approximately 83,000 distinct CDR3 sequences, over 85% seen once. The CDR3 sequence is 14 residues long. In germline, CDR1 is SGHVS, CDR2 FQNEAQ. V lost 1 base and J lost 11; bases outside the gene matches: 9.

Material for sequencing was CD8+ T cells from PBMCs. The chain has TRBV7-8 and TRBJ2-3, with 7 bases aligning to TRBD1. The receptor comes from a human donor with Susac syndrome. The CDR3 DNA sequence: TGTGCCAGCAGCTTAGACACAGGGGTAGAGGAGCAGTATTTT. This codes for CASSLDTGVEEQYF.